Below are 6 T cell receptor beta chains sequenced from a single sample in a study of shared clonotypes between healthy human individuals (dated by TCRdb to 2020 to 2022). The library was made by the immunoSEQ multiplex PCR assay. The source is immuneACCESS, and TCRdb retained only in-frame sequences with V and J called. Part of the clones is not carried over; for the studies checked, unresolved V genes explain less than half of this, and the remainder is unexplained. The sample contains approximately 2,000,000 clones, 93% of them found a single time. The top ten hold less than 2% of the sample. CD8 naive samples consisted of CD45RO-negative cells that were positively selected for CCR7, yielding a CD45RA+CCR7+ population without TemRA cells. The sample comprised naive CD8+ T cells from PBMCs. According to the study, the label for this sample's cell subset or site signals: CD45RA+CCR7+. The receptors here all came from a man aged 18 to 29 in good health. Some clones in this sample may be carry-over from other donors' samples.

This sequence joins TRBV27 and TRBJ2-7; TRBD1 agrees at 9 bases. J lost 6 bases, V lost 4 bases, and 10 bases had no gene match. This CDR3 is 15 amino acids long. The germline V gene encodes CDR1 MNHEY and CDR2 SMNVEV (reference sequence). CDR3 residues: CASSSRDRVRVEQYF. CDR3 nucleotides: TGTGCCAGCAGTTCCCGGGACAGGGTAAGGGTCGAGCAGTACTTC.

The chain links TRBV7-8 to TRBJ1-4; D is perhaps TRBD1 (5 bases). Trimming stripped 1 base from V and 6 bases from J, with 18 bases between. There are 17 residues in the CDR3. Germline CDR1 and CDR2: SGHVS and FQNEAQ. In nucleotides, the CDR3 is TGTGCCAGCAGCTTAGTTGTTTCAGGGCGCCGGGATGAAAAACTGTTTTTT. Translation gives CASSLVVSGRRDEKLFF. The variable domain in full, with the rest retrieved from reference TRBV7-8 and TRBJ1-4, is GAGVSQSPRYKVAKRGQDVALRCDPISGHVSLFWYQQALGQGPEFLTYFQNEAQLDKSGLPSDRFFAERPEGSVSTLKIQRTQQEDSAVYLCASSLVVSGRRDEKLFFGSGTQLSVL.

The chain links TRBV9 to TRBJ2-2; TRBD1 matches 8 bases. The CDR3 is made up of 15 amino acids. Unmatched junction bases numbered 6, after V lost 4 bases and J lost 4 bases. CDR1 is SGDLS, CDR2 YYNGEE, per germline. The DNA of the CDR3 is TGTGCCAGCAGCCCTGACAGGGGAGGCACCGGGGAGCTGTTTTTT. Amino acid sequence: CASSPDRGGTGELFF.

V and J are TRBV30 and TRBJ1-4; D ambiguous. The V gene's germline CDR1 is GTSNPN and CDR2 SVGIG (reference sequence). V was clipped by 3 bases and J by 7 bases, with 15 bases between them. The CDR3 contains 14 residues. CDR3 loop: CAWSRAGRGEKLFF. The CDR3 bases are TGTGCCTGGAGCCGGGCGGGTCGGGGTGAAAAACTGTTTTTT.

This rearrangement joins TRBV9 to TRBJ2-5; a possible D gene is TRBD2 (6 bases). The CDR3 spans 13 residues. V dropped 3 bases and J dropped 2 bases, with 8 bases sitting between them. Germline CDR1 reads SGDLS; CDR2 reads YYNGEE. CDR3 in amino acids: CASSAGVQETQYF. CDR3 coding DNA: TGTGCCAGCAGCGCGGGAGTGCAAGAGACCCAGTACTTC.

The gene calls are TRBV15 and TRBJ1-5; D may be TRBD1 (5 bases). Germline V gives CDR1 LNHNV, CDR2 YYDKDF (reference sequence). The CDR3 loop spans 17 amino acids. The germline V and J ends were trimmed by 1 base and 1 base, with 14 bases remaining between them. The CDR3 here is CATSRGAGGVSNQPQHF. The CDR3 nucleotides read TGTGCCACCAGCAGAGGAGCGGGGGGAGTAAGCAATCAGCCCCAGCATTTT.